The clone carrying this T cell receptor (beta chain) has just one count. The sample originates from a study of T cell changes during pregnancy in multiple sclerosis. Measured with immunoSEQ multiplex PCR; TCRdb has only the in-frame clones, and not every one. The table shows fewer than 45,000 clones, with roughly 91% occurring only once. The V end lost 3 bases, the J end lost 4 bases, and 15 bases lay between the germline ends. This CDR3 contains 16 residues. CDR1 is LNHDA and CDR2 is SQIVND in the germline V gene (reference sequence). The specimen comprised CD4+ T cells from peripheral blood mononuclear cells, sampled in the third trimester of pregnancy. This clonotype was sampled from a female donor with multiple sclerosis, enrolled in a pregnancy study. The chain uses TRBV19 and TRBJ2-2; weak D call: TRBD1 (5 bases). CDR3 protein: CASSMVRAQGTGELFF. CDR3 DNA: TGTGCCAGTAGTATGGTCAGGGCGCAGGGCACCGGGGAGCTGTTTTTT.